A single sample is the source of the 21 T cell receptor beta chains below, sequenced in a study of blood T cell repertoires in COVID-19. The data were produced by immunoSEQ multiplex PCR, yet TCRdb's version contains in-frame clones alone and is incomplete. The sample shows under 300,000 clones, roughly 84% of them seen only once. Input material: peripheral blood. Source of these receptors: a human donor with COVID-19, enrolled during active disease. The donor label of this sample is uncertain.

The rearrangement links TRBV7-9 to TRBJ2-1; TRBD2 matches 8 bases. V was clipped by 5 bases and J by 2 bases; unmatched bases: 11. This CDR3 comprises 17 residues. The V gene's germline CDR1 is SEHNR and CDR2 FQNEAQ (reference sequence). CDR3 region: CASSQNHGAGAYNEQFF. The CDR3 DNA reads TGTGCCAGCAGCCAAAACCACGGAGCGGGGGCCTACAATGAGCAGTTCTTC.

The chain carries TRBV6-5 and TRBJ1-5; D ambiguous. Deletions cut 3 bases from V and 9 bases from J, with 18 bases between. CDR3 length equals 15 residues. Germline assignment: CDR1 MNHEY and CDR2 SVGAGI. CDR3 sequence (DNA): TGTGCCAGCAGTTATGTTCCGGAGGGCCAAAGGCCCCAGCATTTT. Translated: CASSYVPEGQRPQHF.

CDR3 nucleotides: TGTGCCAGCAGCCCAGCGTGGACAGGGAGCCCTCTTGACCCCTACGAGCAGTACTTC. This encodes CASSPAWTGSPLDPYEQYF. The chain recombines TRBV13 with TRBJ2-7, with 8 bases matching TRBD1. Germline V gene lookup returns CDR1 PRHDT and CDR2 FYEKMQ (reference sequence). The CDR3 contains 19 residues. Germline trimming cut 5 bases from V and 2 bases from J; bases unmatched to any gene: 20.

Here the CDR3 reads CAISDGRGSNQPQHF. DNA of the CDR3: TGTGCCATCAGTGACGGTAGGGGTAGCAATCAGCCCCAGCATTTT. This chain uses TRBV10-3 with TRBJ1-5; TRBD1 is a possible D gene (5 bases). CDR1 and CDR2 from the germline V gene are ENHRY and SYGVKD. The CDR3 has 15 residues. Trimming took off 3 bases at V and 0 bases at J, with 9 bases between the two ends.

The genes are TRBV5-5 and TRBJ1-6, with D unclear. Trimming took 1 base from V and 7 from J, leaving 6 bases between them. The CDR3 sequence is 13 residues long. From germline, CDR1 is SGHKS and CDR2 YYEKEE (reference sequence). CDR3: CASSLPGNSPLHF. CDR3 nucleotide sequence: TGTGCCAGCAGCTTGCCCGGGAATTCACCCCTCCACTTT.

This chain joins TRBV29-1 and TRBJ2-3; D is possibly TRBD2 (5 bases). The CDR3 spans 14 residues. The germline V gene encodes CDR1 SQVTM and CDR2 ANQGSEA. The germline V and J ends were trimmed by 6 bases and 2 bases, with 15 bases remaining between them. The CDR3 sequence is CSVLTTPSTDTQYF. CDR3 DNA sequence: TGCAGCGTCCTGACTACTCCATCCACAGATACGCAGTATTTT.

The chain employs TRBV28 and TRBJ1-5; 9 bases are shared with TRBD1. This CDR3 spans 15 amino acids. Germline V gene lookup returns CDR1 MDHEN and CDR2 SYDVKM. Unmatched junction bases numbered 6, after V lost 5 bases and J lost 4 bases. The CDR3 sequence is CASSLGDRGNQPQHF. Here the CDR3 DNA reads TGTGCCAGCAGTCTGGGAGACAGGGGGAATCAGCCCCAGCATTTT.

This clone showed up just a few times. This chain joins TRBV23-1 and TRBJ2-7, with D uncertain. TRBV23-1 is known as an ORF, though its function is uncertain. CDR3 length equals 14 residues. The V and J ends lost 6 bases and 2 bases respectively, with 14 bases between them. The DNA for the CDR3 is TGCGCCAGCAGCCGTTACATGAAAACCTACGAGCAGTACTTC. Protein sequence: CASSRYMKTYEQYF.

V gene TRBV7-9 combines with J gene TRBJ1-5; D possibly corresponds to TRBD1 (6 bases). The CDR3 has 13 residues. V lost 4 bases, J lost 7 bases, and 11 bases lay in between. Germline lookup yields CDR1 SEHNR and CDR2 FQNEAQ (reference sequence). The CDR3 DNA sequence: TGTGCCAGCAGCTCCACAGGGTTCCAGCCCCAGCATTTT. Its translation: CASSSTGFQPQHF.

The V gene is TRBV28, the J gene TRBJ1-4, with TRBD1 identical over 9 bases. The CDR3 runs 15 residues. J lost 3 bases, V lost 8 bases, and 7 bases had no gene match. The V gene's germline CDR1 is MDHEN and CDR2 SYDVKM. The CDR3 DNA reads TGTGCCAGCCGAAACAGGGGGCCGGCTAATGAAAAACTGTTTTTT. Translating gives CASRNRGPANEKLFF.

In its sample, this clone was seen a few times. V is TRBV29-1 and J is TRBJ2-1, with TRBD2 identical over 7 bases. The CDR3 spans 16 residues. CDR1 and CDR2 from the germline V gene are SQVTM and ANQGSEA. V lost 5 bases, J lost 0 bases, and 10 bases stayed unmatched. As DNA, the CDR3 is TGCAGCGTTTTCCCGCGGGAGAGGAGCTCCTACAATGAGCAGTTCTTC. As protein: CSVFPRERSSYNEQFF.

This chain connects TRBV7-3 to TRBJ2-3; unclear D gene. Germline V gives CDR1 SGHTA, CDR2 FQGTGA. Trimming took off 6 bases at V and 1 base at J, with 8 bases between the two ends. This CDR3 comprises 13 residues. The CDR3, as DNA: TGTGCCAGCAGTCCTGGGCGCACAGATACGCAGTATTTT. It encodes CASSPGRTDTQYF.

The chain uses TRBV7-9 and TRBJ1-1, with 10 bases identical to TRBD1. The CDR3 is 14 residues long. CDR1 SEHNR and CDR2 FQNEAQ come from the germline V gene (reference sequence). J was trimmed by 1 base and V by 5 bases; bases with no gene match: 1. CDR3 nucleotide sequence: TGTGCCAGCAGCAGGACAGGGGGGAACACTGAAGCTTTCTTT. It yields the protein CASSRTGGNTEAFF.

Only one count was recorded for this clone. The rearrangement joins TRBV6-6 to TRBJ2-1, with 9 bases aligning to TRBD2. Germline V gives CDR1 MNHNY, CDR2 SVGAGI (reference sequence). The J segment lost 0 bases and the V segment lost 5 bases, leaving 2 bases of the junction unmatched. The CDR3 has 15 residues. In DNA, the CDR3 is TGTGCCAGCAGTATTAGCGGGAGCTCCTACAATGAGCAGTTCTTC. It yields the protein CASSISGSSYNEQFF.

The CDR3 nucleotides are TGTGCCAGCAGCCATGACAGCGGCTACACCTTC. Its translation: CASSHDSGYTF. The genes are TRBV11-1 and TRBJ1-2; possibly TRBD1 for D (5 bases). Germline CDR1 reads SGHAT; CDR2 reads FQDESV (reference sequence). This CDR3 has 11 residues. V was shortened by 5 bases and J by 8 bases, with 9 bases between the two germline ends.

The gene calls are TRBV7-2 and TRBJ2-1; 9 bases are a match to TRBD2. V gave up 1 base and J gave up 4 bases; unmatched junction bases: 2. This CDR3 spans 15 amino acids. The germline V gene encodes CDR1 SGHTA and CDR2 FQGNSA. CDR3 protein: CASSLDAGGYNEQFF. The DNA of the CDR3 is TGTGCCAGCAGCTTAGACGCGGGAGGGTACAATGAGCAGTTCTTC.

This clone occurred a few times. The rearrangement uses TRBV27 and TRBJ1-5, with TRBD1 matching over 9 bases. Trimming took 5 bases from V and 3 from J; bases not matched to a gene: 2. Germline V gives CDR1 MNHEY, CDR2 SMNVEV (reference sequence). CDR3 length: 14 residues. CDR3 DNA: TGTGCCAGCAGTAGACAGGGGGACAATCAGCCCCAGCATTTT. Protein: CASSRQGDNQPQHF.

The CDR3 nucleotides are TGTGCCAGCTCACCCCCAGGAGGGCACCCCGAGGAGACCCAGTACTTC. This gives the protein CASSPPGGHPEETQYF. This chain uses TRBV18 with TRBJ2-5; tentatively, D is TRBD2 (6 bases). The CDR3 sequence is 16 residues long. Germline V lookup: CDR1 KGHSH, CDR2 LQKENI. Deletions cut 3 bases from V and 5 bases from J, with 19 bases between.

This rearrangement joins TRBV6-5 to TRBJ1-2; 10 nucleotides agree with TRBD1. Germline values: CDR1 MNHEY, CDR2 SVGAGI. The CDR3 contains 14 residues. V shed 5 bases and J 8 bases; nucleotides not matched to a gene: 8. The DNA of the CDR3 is TGTGCCAGCAGTAGGGACAGGGGAGCGGAAGGCTACACCTTC. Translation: CASSRDRGAEGYTF.

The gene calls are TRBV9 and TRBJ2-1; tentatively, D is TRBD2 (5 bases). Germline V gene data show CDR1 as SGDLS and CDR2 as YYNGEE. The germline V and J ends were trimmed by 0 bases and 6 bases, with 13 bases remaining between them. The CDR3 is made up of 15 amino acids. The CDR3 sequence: CASSVGGLEINEQFF. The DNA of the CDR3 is TGTGCCAGCAGCGTAGGAGGACTGGAAATCAATGAGCAGTTCTTC.

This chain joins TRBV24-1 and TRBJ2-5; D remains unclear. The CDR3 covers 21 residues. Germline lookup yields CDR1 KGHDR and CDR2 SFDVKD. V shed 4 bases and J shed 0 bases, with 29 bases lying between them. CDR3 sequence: CATSDPNLPTSTRRHQETQYF. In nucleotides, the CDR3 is TGTGCCACCAGTGACCCAAACTTACCGACCTCTACCCGGCGGCACCAAGAGACCCAGTACTTC.